These 9 T cell receptor beta chains were all obtained from the same sample, sequenced in a study of blood T cell repertoires in COVID-19. Some clones are missing from TCRdb's copy, which holds only in-frame ones; the method was immunoSEQ multiplex PCR. This sample has around 140,000 clones, with roughly 76% found just once. The sequencing input was peripheral blood. The receptors shown here come from a woman aged 50 to 60 with active or convalescent COVID-19.

The chain combines TRBV19 with TRBJ2-5; 9 bases match TRBD2. The CDR3 runs to 15 residues. Trimming at V came to 1 base and at J to 1 base, leaving 1 base not matched to a gene. Germline V lookup: CDR1 LNHDA, CDR2 SQIVND (reference sequence). In DNA form, the CDR3 reads TGTGCCAGTAGTATAGGGACTAGCGCCCAAGAGACCCAGTACTTC. Residues: CASSIGTSAQETQYF.

This chain joins TRBV27 and TRBJ2-1; 8 bases agree with TRBD2. This CDR3 has 16 amino acids. The germline gives CDR1 MNHEY, CDR2 SMNVEV (reference sequence). V gave up 2 bases and J gave up 4 bases; unmatched junction bases: 7. The CDR3 DNA reads as TGTGCCAGCAGTTTAGATGCTAGCGGGCTGTACAATGAGCAGTTCTTC. The encoded protein is CASSLDASGLYNEQFF.

This chain uses TRBV2 with TRBJ2-7; 11 nucleotides align to TRBD1. Germline V lookup: CDR1 SNHLY, CDR2 FYNNEI. The V segment lost 6 bases and the J segment 6 bases; nucleotides outside the gene matches: 10. The length of the CDR3 is 15 residues. The CDR3 region has the DNA TGTGCCAGCAGGGCGGGGACAGGGGGATTAGGCGAGCAGTACTTC. As protein: CASRAGTGGLGEQYF.

J is TRBJ2-7 and V is TRBV14, with a tentative D call TRBD1 (6 bases). Germline V lookup: CDR1 SGHDN, CDR2 FVKESK. V lost 6 bases and J lost 2, with 11 bases in between. The CDR3 is made up of 13 amino acids. The CDR3 coding sequence is TGTGCCAGCAGGCAGACAGGAACCTACGAGCAGTACTTC. Its protein product is CASRQTGTYEQYF.

The gene calls are TRBV30 and TRBJ2-5; maybe TRBD2 (7 bases). CDR3 length: 16 amino acids. Germline values: CDR1 GTSNPN, CDR2 SVGIG (reference sequence). Trimming cost V 0 bases and J 5 bases, with 19 bases left between them. CDR3 nucleotides: TGTGCCTGGAGTGTACCGAGGGGGGGCGTCGCGGAGACCCAGTACTTC. Amino acid sequence: CAWSVPRGGVAETQYF.

This rearrangement joins TRBV11-1 to TRBJ1-1; D not certain. This CDR3 has 13 amino acids. Germline values: CDR1 SGHAT, CDR2 FQDESV (reference sequence). V was shortened by 3 bases and J by 5 bases, with 10 bases between the two germline ends. The CDR3: CASSFGVGTEAFF. In nucleotides, the CDR3 is TGTGCCAGCAGCTTCGGGGTGGGGACTGAAGCTTTCTTT.

This clone was detected only once. V gene TRBV7-6 combines with J gene TRBJ2-1; 7 bases are a match to TRBD2. CDR3 length: 15 amino acids. Germline CDR1 and CDR2: SGHVS and FNYEAQ. The ends lost 1 base at V and 5 bases at J; junction bases unmatched: 5. This chain's CDR3 is CASSLGGTNNNEQFF. CDR3 coding DNA: TGTGCCAGCAGCTTAGGTGGGACTAACAACAATGAGCAGTTCTTC.

The CDR3 nucleotides are TGCGCCAGCAGCTTGGGACAGGGGTATAATTCACCCCTCCACTTT. Translated: CASSLGQGYNSPLHF. V usage is TRBV5-1 and J usage is TRBJ1-6, with 8 bases identical to TRBD1. The CDR3 length is 15 residues. J was trimmed by 4 bases and V by 0 bases; bases with no gene match: 0. Germline V gene data show CDR1 as SGHRS and CDR2 as YFSETQ.

This chain connects TRBV5-1 to TRBJ2-7; 8 nucleotides match TRBD1. Losses at the gene ends were 2 bases for V and 3 bases for J; bases not matched to a gene: 7. The V gene's germline CDR1 is SGHRS and CDR2 YFSETQ. The CDR3 runs to 15 residues. The CDR3 spells CASSFGTGPLYEQYF. CDR3 sequence (DNA): TGCGCCAGCAGCTTCGGGACAGGCCCACTCTACGAGCAGTACTTC. Variable domain in full (rest from reference TRBV5-1 and TRBJ2-7): KAGVTQTPRYLIKTRGQQVTLSCSPISGHRSVSWYQQTPGQGLQFLFEYFSETQRNKGNFPGRFSGRQFSNSRSEMNVSTLELGDSALYLCASSFGTGPLYEQYFGPGTRLTVT.